This T cell receptor (beta chain) was captured by sequencing in a study of blood T cell repertoires in COVID-19. Study-wide context: From T cells, B-cell-depleted T cells, or PBMCs came the material, which was cDNA or gDNA.

Per the authors' pipeline: Counts of nucleated cells, estimated from reference gene primer amplification, were obtained. Using immunoSEQ multiplex PCR, the repertoire was profiled, and TCRdb retains in-frame clones only, with some absent. V and J calls plus clone size are reproduced from that table; the DNA served to infer D and trimming. The sample yields about 220,000 clones, approximately 84% seen once. V lost 7 bases, J lost 3 bases, and 13 bases lay in between. Germline V gene lookup returns CDR1 MNHEY and CDR2 SMNVEV (reference sequence). This CDR3 is 13 amino acids long. The chain uses TRBV27 and TRBJ2-7, with TRBD1 as a possible D gene (6 bases). What was sequenced was peripheral blood. This TCR was recovered from a woman aged 25 to 39 who had recovered from COVID-19. The CDR3 spells CASNRTGIYEQYF. The CDR3 DNA reads TGTGCCAGCAACCGAACAGGGATCTACGAGCAGTACTTC.